This TCR beta chain originates from a study of post-analysis software for immune sequencing data. Broader study findings: Under the F measure, samples that were prepared in one batch clustered strongly together. Patients showed TRBV5-6, TRBV5-1 and TRBV20-1 among a few TRBV segments more frequent than in controls.

cDNA libraries of TCR beta carried unique molecular identifiers. Each sample of roughly 0.95 to 10 million input T cells yielded around 500,000 cDNA molecules, so each molecule approximated one T cell. TCRdb reprocessed the PCR reads via MiXCR and lists one record per CDR3 protein. The profile shows approximately 770,000 distinct CDR3 sequences, about half of them singletons. The CDR3 runs to 14 residues. Between the trimmed V and J ends, which lost 5 bases and 0 bases, there was a span of 11 bases. Germline CDR1 is DFQATT and CDR2 is SNEGSKA (reference sequence). This clonotype was seen more than once but under ten times. Its antigen is unknown.

The sequenced sample was blood. The J gene is TRBJ2-1, the V gene TRBV20-1; D not certain. The receptor's source is a girl aged 5-17 years with multiple sclerosis. The CDR3 spells CSAAPYSSYNEQFF. The CDR3, as DNA: TGCAGTGCTGCCCCCTACAGCTCCTACAATGAGCAGTTCTTC.